A selection of T cell receptor beta chains follows, all from one sample in a study of a mutant IDH1 vaccine in newly diagnosed glioma. Profiled with immunoSEQ multiplex PCR; TCRdb holds only in-frame clones, not every one. The sample includes under 75,000 clones, 75% to 95% of them seen just once. The material was PBMCs, obtained from a glioma patient treated with radiotherapy, temozolomide or both. The receptors here all came from a man aged 50 to 60 with glioma. CDR3s include the opening cysteine and the closing phenylalanine or tryptophan. The order of the fields is J gene, D gene, V gene, clone size, CDR3 DNA, CDR3 protein. D genes are given only for firm matches. Clone size appears in some rows only: once, few, many, or a class for an expanded clone.

TRBJ2-3 TRBD1 TRBV10-3 . TGTGCCACCAAGACAGGGGTTGGCACAGATACGCAGTATTTT CATKTGVGTDTQYF
TRBJ2-6 . TRBV28 . TGTGCCAGCTGGGGAACAAGCTCTGGGGCCAACGTCCTGACTTTC CASWGTSSGANVLTF
TRBJ1-5 . TRBV2 . TGTGCCAGCAGTGAAGGGGGGGGCCAGCCCCAGCATTTT CASSEGGGQPQHF
TRBJ1-1 . TRBV19 . TGTGCCAGTAGTATAGGGGGACACGGAGTGCCTGAAGCTTTCTTT CASSIGGHGVPEAFF
TRBJ2-2 . TRBV18 . TGTGCCAGCTCACCAATGGTAACCGGGGAGCTGTTTTTT CASSPMVTGELFF
TRBJ1-4 . TRBV30 few TGTGCCTGGAGGCGGGGAGTCGGCACTAATGAAAAACTGTTTTTT CAWRRGVGTNEKLFF
TRBJ2-2 TRBD2 TRBV4-2 . TGTGCCAGCAGCCAATATCTAGCGGGTAACACCGGGGAGCTGTTTTTT CASSQYLAGNTGELFF
TRBJ1-1 . TRBV6-5 few TGTGCCAGCAGTTACTCGAGGCAGTACGCGAACACTGAAGCTTTCTTT CASSYSRQYANTEAFF
TRBJ2-3 TRBD2 TRBV5-4 . TGTGCCAGCAGCTTTGGCGGGGGAAGCACAGATACGCAGTATTTT CASSFGGGSTDTQYF
TRBJ2-7 TRBD2 TRBV7-2 . TGTGCCAGCAGCTGGGCAGGACGGGGGGGGTCCTACGAGCAGTACTTC CASSWAGRGGSYEQYF
TRBJ2-7 . TRBV19 . TGTGCCAGTAGTGGAGCAACCACGGTTTTCGGAGAGCAGTACTTC CASSGATTVFGEQYF
TRBJ2-2 . TRBV5-1 . TGCGCCAGCAGCCCACCGGGGGCCGGGGAGCTGTTTTTT CASSPPGAGELFF
TRBJ2-7 . TRBV7-2 . TGTGCCAGCAGCCTTGTGGTGAAAAACTACGAGCAGTACTTC CASSLVVKNYEQYF
TRBJ2-2 . TRBV6-4 . TGTGCCAGCAGTGACAGGGATAGCACCGGGGAGCTGTTTTTT CASSDRDSTGELFF
TRBJ1-1 TRBD1 TRBV5-6 . TGTGCCAGCAGCTGGGGACAGATGAACACTGAAGCTTTCTTT CASSWGQMNTEAFF
TRBJ2-5 . TRBV6-5 . TGTACCAGCAGCAACGGGCGAAGTCGTGGCCAGTACTTC CTSSNGRSRGQYF
TRBJ2-1 TRBD2 TRBV19 . TGTGCCAGTAGTCTGGTAGCGGGGGCCGAGCAGTTCTTC CASSLVAGAEQFF
TRBJ2-7 TRBD2 TRBV30 . TGTGCCTGGAGTGTAGGGGCGGGAGGTAACTACGAGCAGTACTTC CAWSVGAGGNYEQYF
TRBJ1-2 . TRBV2 . TGTGCCAGCACGGGGATCGGAGCCAGGAGGTATGGCTACACCTTC CASTGIGARRYGYTF
TRBJ2-3 . TRBV10-3 . TGTGCCATCAGTGAGTCGGGCGGGATTCAGCCAGATACGCAGTATTTT CAISESGGIQPDTQYF
TRBJ2-3 . TRBV27 once TGTGCCAGCAGTTTTGGCGCAGATACGCAGTATTTT CASSFGADTQYF
TRBJ1-6 TRBD1 TRBV4-3 . TGCGCCAGCAGCCAAGGGAACAGGGGGACTTCACCCCTCCACTTT CASSQGNRGTSPLHF
TRBJ1-2 . TRBV27 . TGTGCCAGCAGTTTGACAGGAGGACTAAACTATGGCTACACCTTC CASSLTGGLNYGYTF
TRBJ1-6 . TRBV11-2 . TGTGCCAGCAGCTTAGTGTTACCCCCAGAAAGACACTCACCCCTCCACTTT CASSLVLPPERHSPLHF
TRBJ2-7 . TRBV30 . TGTGCCTGGAGTACCAGCCTCCTTGGGGAGCAGTACTTC CAWSTSLLGEQYF
TRBJ1-1 . TRBV4-1 . TGCGCCAGCAGCCAAGAGAGGGGCACTGAAGCTTTCTTT CASSQERGTEAFF
TRBJ1-6 TRBD1 TRBV19 . TGTGCCAGTAGCATGACAGGGATCACCTATAATTCACCCCTCCACTTT CASSMTGITYNSPLHF
TRBJ2-7 TRBD1 TRBV6-5 . TGTGCCAGCAGTTACGGCAGGGGGCACTACGAGCAGTACTTC CASSYGRGHYEQYF
TRBJ1-2 TRBD1 TRBV5-1 . TGCGCCAGCAGCTTAGAGCGGACAGGCGGCGGCTATGGCTACACCTTC CASSLERTGGGYGYTF
TRBJ2-2 . TRBV9 . TGTGCCAGCAGCGCAGGAGGGCAGGGATGGAACACCGGGGAGCTGTTTTTT CASSAGGQGWNTGELFF
TRBJ2-3 . TRBV29-1 . TGCAGCGTTTCCACCTTGGAGCGAGGGAATACGCAGTATTTT CSVSTLERGNTQYF
TRBJ1-5 . TRBV4-3 . TGCGCCAGCAGCCAAGATGGGGGACGCAGTCAGCCCCAGCATTTT CASSQDGGRSQPQHF
TRBJ1-2 TRBD1 TRBV28 . TGTGCCAGCAGTTTCCCAGGGGGCGATGTAAATAACTATGGCTACACCTTC CASSFPGGDVNNYGYTF
TRBJ2-7 TRBD1 TRBV2 . TGTGCCAGCCTCGGACAGGGGGCGACCAGCTCCTACGAGCAGTACTTC CASLGQGATSSYEQYF
TRBJ1-4 . TRBV11-2 few TGTGCCAGCAAGCGGGCTTTTGCAACTAATGAAAAACTGTTTTTT CASKRAFATNEKLFF
TRBJ2-7 . TRBV21-1 once TGTGCCAGCAGCAAAGCCAGGACGTGGCCCTACGAGCAGTACTTC CASSKARTWPYEQYF
TRBJ1-5 TRBD1 TRBV4-1 . TGCGCCAGCAGCCAGCCCCGACAGGGCTCCCGGAGCAATCAGCCCCAGCATTTT CASSQPRQGSRSNQPQHF
TRBJ2-7 . TRBV6-6 . TGTGCCAGCAGTTACAGCAGGGGGGATTGGTCCTACGAGCAGTACTTC CASSYSRGDWSYEQYF
TRBJ2-5 TRBD2 TRBV7-3 . TGTGCCAGCAGCTTAACTAGCGGGGGGTCCCCCATATACTTC CASSLTSGGSPIYF
TRBJ2-7 . TRBV28 . TGTGCCAGCAGTTTAAGTAGCGCACCCTCCTACGAGCAGTACTTC CASSLSSAPSYEQYF
TRBJ2-3 TRBD1 TRBV4-1 . TGCGCCAGCAGCCAACGGACAGGGGGCAGAGGTGGAAAGGCAGATACGCAGTATTTT CASSQRTGGRGGKADTQYF
TRBJ1-1 TRBD1 TRBV27 . TGTGCCAGCAGTCAACAGGGGGCGGCCACTGAAGCTTTCTTT CASSQQGAATEAFF
TRBJ1-2 TRBD1 TRBV6-5 . TGTGCCAGCAGTTACAAACAGGGGGATGGCTACACCTTC CASSYKQGDGYTF
TRBJ2-7 TRBD1 TRBV29-1 . TGCAGCGTTGAAGGTCAGGGGGCGTACGAGCAGTACTTC CSVEGQGAYEQYF
TRBJ2-7 TRBD1 TRBV6-6 once TGTGCCAGCAGTATGGGACAGGGACACTCTTACGAGCAGTACTTC CASSMGQGHSYEQYF